This T cell receptor (beta chain) was observed in a study of blood T cell repertoires in COVID-19. The CDR3 is 15 amino acids. V was pared by 3 bases and J by 0 bases, with 9 bases between. The V gene's germline CDR1 is MNHEY and CDR2 SVGAGI. As processed by the authors: The authors estimated nucleated cell counts from reference gene primer amplification. The method was immunoSEQ multiplex PCR; TCRdb's version includes in-frame clones alone and lacks a portion of them. V, J and clone size were drawn from that table, and D and trimming were deduced from the DNA. Of about 200,000 clones in the sample, roughly 88% are singletons; the top ten hold around 6%.

The gene calls are TRBV6-5 and TRBJ2-1, with D perhaps matching TRBD1 (7 bases). This TCR was recovered from a man aged 40-49 years with acute COVID-19. What was sequenced was PBMCs or T cells enriched from blood (not recorded which). The CDR3 sequence: CASSYQGGSYNEQFF. In DNA form, the CDR3 reads TGTGCCAGCAGTTATCAGGGGGGCTCCTACAATGAGCAGTTCTTC.